Listed below are T cell receptor beta chains from one sample, sequenced in a study of T cells after yellow fever vaccination. TCRdb reprocessed the 5' RACE reads with MiXCR, giving one entry per CDR3 protein. The table has about 140,000 distinct CDR3 sequences, approximately 7.7% seen once. The sample consisted of CD4+ T cells sorted from PBMCs, taken 5 days after the yellow fever booster vaccination. The receptor source for this set is a young man who received the YFV17D yellow fever vaccine. The CDR3 runs from the conserved cysteine through the conserved F or W. D genes are given only for firm matches. For some rows the clone size is stated as once, few or many, or as a class when expanded; others skip it.

clone_size	v_call	d_call	j_call	cdr3_aa
many	TRBV2	TRBD1	TRBJ1-2	CASIVDRGHGYTF
many	TRBV10-3	TRBD1	TRBJ1-6	CAITRDSSYNSPLHF
many	TRBV12-5	-	TRBJ2-3	CASGLAAKEASNTDTQYF
many	TRBV12-3/TRBV12-4	-	TRBJ2-4	CASSLGLGVGRYF
many	TRBV20-1	TRBD1	TRBJ2-7	CSASLTGSYEQYF
few	TRBV6-6	TRBD2	TRBJ2-5	CASSSGLAGAQGTQYF
few	TRBV19	TRBD2	TRBJ2-2	CASRPQRGAGTGELFF
few	TRBV20-1	-	TRBJ2-5	CSALRKQGLETQYF
many	TRBV10-3	TRBD1	TRBJ1-1	CAISPAPGQGAGNTEAFF
few	TRBV6-1	-	TRBJ2-3	CASKPAGTTDTQYF
many	TRBV5-1	-	TRBJ2-3	CASSFLTDSTDTQYF
-	TRBV21-1	-	TRBJ2-7	CADHRTEQYEQYF
many	TRBV6-5	TRBD2	TRBJ2-3	CASSYSGLAGENTQYF
many	TRBV5-1	-	TRBJ2-5	CASSSRPAAGELQETQYF
many	TRBV5-1	-	TRBJ2-6	CASSLANSGANVLTF
many	TRBV6-1	TRBD2	TRBJ2-7	CASRPGTSGYEQYF
many	TRBV7-2	TRBD2	TRBJ2-7	CASSFTSGNSYEQYF
few	TRBV7-2	-	TRBJ1-2	CASRRTGMPYGYTF
many	TRBV7-9	-	TRBJ2-5	CASSFAETQYF
-	TRBV20-1	-	TRBJ2-2	CSAREEGTNTGELFF
many	TRBV24-1	-	TRBJ2-2	CASQGWAGELFF
-	TRBV21-1	-	TRBJ2-2	CAPPGQDNTGELFF
many	TRBV7-2	-	TRBJ1-1	CASSLVGRIGIITEAFF
-	TRBV7-9	-	TRBJ2-2	CASSFLPNTGELFF
many	TRBV7-2	TRBD1	TRBJ2-7	CASSSPPGTGSYEQYF
many	TRBV7-2	TRBD2	TRBJ2-3	CASSPFGGSSADTQYF
-	TRBV24-1	TRBD2	TRBJ2-3	CAVTSGSRADTQYF
many	TRBV6-5	-	TRBJ2-2	CASSIGGGRRSGELFF
many	TRBV7-3	TRBD2	TRBJ2-1	CASSLALAGGLDEQFF
many	TRBV5-5	-	TRBJ1-3	CASSRVTRVGNTIYF
many	TRBV3-1	TRBD2	TRBJ2-3	CASSPLTGGPSDTQYF
many	TRBV27	TRBD2	TRBJ2-3	CASSLGLAGPGTDTQYF
many	TRBV30	TRBD1	TRBJ2-2	CAWSGDRGRTGELFF
-	TRBV6-5	-	TRBJ1-2	CASRLRGLEGYTF
many	TRBV7-9	TRBD1	TRBJ1-4	CASSSSDRASGGLFF
many	TRBV25-1	-	TRBJ1-6	CASSVGTGGRNSPLHF
many	TRBV7-8	-	TRBJ2-7	CASSARDGGFYEQYF
many	TRBV29-1	TRBD2	TRBJ2-1	CSVEGGLARGNEQFF
many	TRBV10-3	-	TRBJ2-7	CAISERGGTAYEQYF
many	TRBV20-1	-	TRBJ2-7	CSATDGTITYEQYF
many	TRBV12-3/TRBV12-4	-	TRBJ2-1	CASSLKHSTSYNEQFF
many	TRBV10-3	TRBD2	TRBJ2-1	CAIRPPGTSGPIEQFF
many	TRBV20-1	TRBD2	TRBJ2-7	CSARRRVWRELSEQYF
many	TRBV20-1	TRBD2	TRBJ2-5	CSAAEAGGRTQYF
many	TRBV9	-	TRBJ2-7	CASSPGGIAYEQYF
many	TRBV6-6	-	TRBJ2-1	CASSYSINEQFF
many	TRBV29-1	-	TRBJ2-2	CSARNTGELFF
many	TRBV5-1	TRBD2	TRBJ2-1	CASTDSGLPTFGQFF
many	TRBV6-2/TRBV6-3	-	TRBJ2-7	CASERQAFYEQYF
-	TRBV7-9	TRBD1	TRBJ1-4	CASSLNPGQGANEKLFF
many	TRBV4-3	-	TRBJ2-1	CASSQAGTRAFDEQFF
many	TRBV12-3/TRBV12-4	-	TRBJ2-7	CASSLGARTTYEQYF
many	TRBV12-3/TRBV12-4	-	TRBJ2-1	CASSLGGPSVSEQFF
many	TRBV12-3/TRBV12-4	-	TRBJ1-4	CASSLTYEKLFF
many	TRBV20-1	-	TRBJ1-2	CSARGVGYTF
many	TRBV5-1	TRBD1	TRBJ2-7	CASSLEAGGSYEQYF
many	TRBV5-1	-	TRBJ2-2	CASSLKGGELFF
many	TRBV5-1	-	TRBJ1-1	CASSPIRRGTEAFF
many	TRBV5-5	TRBD2	TRBJ2-2	CASSPGRQGGTGELFF
many	TRBV6-5	TRBD1	TRBJ2-3	CASSSTGNTDTQYF